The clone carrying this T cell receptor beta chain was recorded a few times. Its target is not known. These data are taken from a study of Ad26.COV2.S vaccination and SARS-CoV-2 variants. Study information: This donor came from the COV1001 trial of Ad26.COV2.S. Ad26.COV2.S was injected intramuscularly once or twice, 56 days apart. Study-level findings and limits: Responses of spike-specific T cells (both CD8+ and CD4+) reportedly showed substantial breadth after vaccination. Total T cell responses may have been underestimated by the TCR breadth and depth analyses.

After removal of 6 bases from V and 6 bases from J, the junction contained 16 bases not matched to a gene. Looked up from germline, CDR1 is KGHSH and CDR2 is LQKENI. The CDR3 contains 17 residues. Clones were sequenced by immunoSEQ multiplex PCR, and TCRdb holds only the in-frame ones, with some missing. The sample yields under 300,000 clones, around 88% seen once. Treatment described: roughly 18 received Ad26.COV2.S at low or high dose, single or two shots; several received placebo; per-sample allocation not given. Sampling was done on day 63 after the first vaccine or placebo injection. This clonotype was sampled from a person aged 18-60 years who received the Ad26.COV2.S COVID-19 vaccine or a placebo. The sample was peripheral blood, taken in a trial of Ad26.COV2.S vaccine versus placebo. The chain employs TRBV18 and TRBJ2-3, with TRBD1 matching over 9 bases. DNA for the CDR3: TGTGCCAGCTCTAGAGGGGCCTTACAGGGGGCAGAGGATACGCAGTATTTT. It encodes CASSRGALQGAEDTQYF. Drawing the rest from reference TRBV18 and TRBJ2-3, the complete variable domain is NAGVMQNPRHLVRRRGQEARLRCSPMKGHSHVYWYRQLPEEGLKFMVYLQKENIIDESGMPKERFSAEFPKEGPSILRIQQVVRGDSAAYFCASSRGALQGAEDTQYFGPGTRLTVL.